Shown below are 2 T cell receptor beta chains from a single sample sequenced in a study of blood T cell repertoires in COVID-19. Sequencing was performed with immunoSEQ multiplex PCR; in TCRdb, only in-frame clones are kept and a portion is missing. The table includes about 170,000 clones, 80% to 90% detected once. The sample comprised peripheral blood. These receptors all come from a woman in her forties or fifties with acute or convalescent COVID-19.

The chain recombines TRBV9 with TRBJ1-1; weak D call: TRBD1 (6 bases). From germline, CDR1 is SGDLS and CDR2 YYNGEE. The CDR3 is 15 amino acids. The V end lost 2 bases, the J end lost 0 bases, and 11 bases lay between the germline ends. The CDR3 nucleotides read TGTGCCAGCAGCGTCAAGGACAGTGTGAACACTGAAGCTTTCTTT. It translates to CASSVKDSVNTEAFF.

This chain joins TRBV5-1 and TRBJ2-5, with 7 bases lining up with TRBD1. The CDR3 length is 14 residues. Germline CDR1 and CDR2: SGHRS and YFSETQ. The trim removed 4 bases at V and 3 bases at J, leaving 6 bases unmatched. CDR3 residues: CASSRTGTEETQYF. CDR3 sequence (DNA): TGCGCCAGCAGCCGTACCGGGACAGAAGAGACCCAGTACTTC.